This TCR beta chain was documented in a study of early T cells in non-severe SARS-CoV-2 infection. Study details: Whole-blood bulk RNA, unsorted, was sequenced, and chains were unpaired.

Looked up from germline, CDR1 is LNHNV and CDR2 is YYDKDF (reference sequence). This CDR3 is built from 14 residues. Trimming stripped 0 bases from V and 2 bases from J, with 7 bases between. This clonotype was seen more than once but under ten times. The antigen remains undetermined. Individual cDNA molecules each received unique molecular identifiers attached to them. Each CDR3 protein is one row after TCRdb ran MiXCR on the 5' RACE reads. The data show 100,000 to 150,000 distinct CDR3 sequences, 14% to 15% seen once. Whole-study findings and limits: VDJdb matching, biased toward anti-spike CD8 responses, missed private and CD4 specificities.

The genes are TRBV15 and TRBJ2-5; D uncertain. This TCR was sampled from an adult who was a healthcare worker with PCR-confirmed SARS-CoV-2 infection or an uninfected control (not recorded which). Sample: whole blood. The CDR3 sequence is CATSRDPGQETQYF. Written as DNA, the CDR3 is TGTGCCACCAGCAGAGATCCAGGACAAGAGACCCAGTACTTC.